The 27 T cell receptor beta chains presented below share a single source sample, sequenced in a study of radiotherapy plus CTLA-4 blockade in lung cancer. Clones were sequenced by immunoSEQ multiplex PCR, and TCRdb holds only the in-frame ones, with some missing. The sample records about 73,000 clones, around 86% being singletons. Sample: peripheral blood, taken from a patient treated with radiotherapy plus ipilimumab. These receptors came from a human donor with non-small cell lung cancer that progressed on radiotherapy plus ipilimumab.

The chain links TRBV6-1 to TRBJ2-3; 7 bases match TRBD2. The CDR3 is made up of 17 amino acids. J lost 6 bases, V lost 2 bases, and 14 bases had no gene match. The germline gives CDR1 MNHNS, CDR2 SASEGT. CDR3 coding DNA: TGTGCCAGCAGTGAACACGGGTTGGCGGGAGCGAGCGATACGCAGTATTTT. As protein: CASSEHGLAGASDTQYF.

The rearrangement links TRBV9 to TRBJ2-3; D remains ambiguous. Germline CDR1 is SGDLS and CDR2 is YYNGEE. Trimming left V 0 bases short and J 6 bases short, with 14 bases between. This CDR3 is built from 15 residues. As DNA, the CDR3 is TGTGCCAGCAGCGTAGGCATCTGGGTAGAGGATACGCAGTATTTT. Amino acids: CASSVGIWVEDTQYF. Supplemented by reference TRBV9 and TRBJ2-3, the full variable domain reads DSGVTQTPKHLITATGQRVTLRCSPRSGDLSVYWYQQSLDQGLQFLIQYYNGEERAKGNILERFSAQQFPDLHSELNLSSLELGDSALYFCASSVGIWVEDTQYFGPGTRLTVL.

The genes are TRBV6-4 and TRBJ2-2, with 9 bases that match TRBD1. The CDR3 sequence is 18 residues long. Germline-derived CDR1 and CDR2 are MRHNA and SNTAGT. The J segment lost 6 bases and the V segment lost 6 bases, leaving 17 bases of the junction unmatched. The CDR3 coding sequence is TGTGCCAGCAGCCTAACCGCCGACGGGACAGGGACGGCCGGGGAGCTGTTTTTT. Its translation is CASSLTADGTGTAGELFF.

The chain links TRBV15 to TRBJ1-1; TRBD1 agrees at 12 bases. This CDR3 contains 16 residues. The germline CDR1 and CDR2 sequences are LNHNV and YYDKDF (reference sequence). Unmatched junction bases numbered 3, after V lost 3 bases and J lost 1 base. CDR3 DNA: TGTGCCACCAGCAGGGGACAGGGGGCTCGGAACACTGAAGCTTTCTTT. Translating it yields CATSRGQGARNTEAFF. Full variable domain (outside the CDR3, taken from reference TRBV15 and TRBJ1-1): DAMVIQNPRYQVTQFGKPVTLSCSQTLNHNVMYWYQQKSSQAPKLLFHYYDKDFNNEADTPDNFQSRRPNTSFCFLDIRSPGLGDTAMYLCATSRGQGARNTEAFFGQGTRLTVV.

This clone was counted ten times or more. The CDR3 region is CATSRDRGREQYV. In DNA form, the CDR3 reads TGTGCCACCAGCAGGGACAGGGGTCGCGAGCAGTACGTC. The chain uses TRBV15 and TRBJ2-7; 9 nucleotides line up with TRBD1. CDR1 is LNHNV and CDR2 is YYDKDF in the germline V gene (reference sequence). Germline trimming cut 3 bases from V and 6 bases from J; bases unmatched to any gene: 3. The CDR3 sequence is 13 residues long.

The chain has TRBV28 and TRBJ2-3, with D perhaps matching TRBD1 (6 bases). The CDR3 length is 13 residues. The germline V gene encodes CDR1 MDHEN and CDR2 SYDVKM. V was trimmed by 10 bases and J by 5 bases, leaving 16 bases between them. CDR3 sequence: CAITSGAGDTQYF. The CDR3 region has the DNA TGTGCCATCACCTCAGGGGCTGGAGATACGCAGTATTTT.

The chain joins TRBV11-2 to TRBJ2-2; TRBD1 agrees at 10 bases. The CDR3 has 15 amino acids. CDR1 SGHAT and CDR2 FQNNGV come from the germline V gene. Trimming took 4 bases from V and 7 from J; bases not matched to a gene: 6. The CDR3 DNA sequence: TGTGCCAGCAGCTGGGGGACAGGGGTTTTCGGGGAGCTGTTTTTT. Its translation: CASSWGTGVFGELFF.

The rearrangement uses TRBV28 and TRBJ1-5, with D tentatively TRBD1 (5 bases). Germline V gene data show CDR1 as MDHEN and CDR2 as SYDVKM. This CDR3 comprises 13 residues. The germline V and J ends were trimmed by 6 bases and 5 bases, with 11 bases remaining between them. The CDR3 DNA is TGTGCCAGCAGGCGACAGAACTATCAGCCCCAGCATTTT. Residues: CASRRQNYQPQHF.

The CDR3 spells CASSAPPTYEQYV. The CDR3 DNA follows: TGTGCCAGCAGCGCCCCGCCAACCTACGAGCAGTACGTC. V gene TRBV7-2 combines with J gene TRBJ2-7; D remains ambiguous. Germline-derived CDR1 and CDR2 are SGHTA and FQGNSA. Between the trimmed V and J ends, which lost 5 bases and 2 bases, there was a span of 10 bases. CDR3 length: 13 residues.

This chain links TRBV6-1 with TRBJ2-1; D is possibly TRBD2 (6 bases). Germline lookup yields CDR1 MNHNS and CDR2 SASEGT. The ends were cut back, 5 bases at V and 9 bases at J, with 11 bases in the middle. This CDR3 is 12 amino acids long. The CDR3 here is CASSRTNAEQFF. In DNA, the CDR3 is TGTGCCAGCAGTCGGACTAACGCTGAGCAGTTCTTC.

This chain uses TRBV27 with TRBJ2-1, with D unclear. V shed 8 bases and J shed 5 bases, with 19 bases lying between them. The CDR3 totals 15 residues. The germline V gene encodes CDR1 MNHEY and CDR2 SMNVEV (reference sequence). The DNA for the CDR3 is TGTGCCAGCGCTTCCTTTAAGGTTGTCCACAATGAGCAGTTCTTC. This gives the protein CASASFKVVHNEQFF.

V and J are TRBV9 and TRBJ2-1; no clear D. V was trimmed by 0 bases and J by 4 bases, leaving 20 bases between them. The CDR3 length is 18 residues. The germline V gene encodes CDR1 SGDLS and CDR2 YYNGEE. The CDR3 nucleotides are TGTGCCAGCAGCGTAGCTACTTATGAGTTAAAGAGATACAATGAGCAGTTCTTC. Protein product: CASSVATYELKRYNEQFF. The whole variable domain, filled in from reference TRBV9 and TRBJ2-1, reads DSGVTQTPKHLITATGQRVTLRCSPRSGDLSVYWYQQSLDQGLQFLIQYYNGEERAKGNILERFSAQQFPDLHSELNLSSLELGDSALYFCASSVATYELKRYNEQFFGPGTRLTVL.

This chain uses TRBV29-1 with TRBJ1-1, with a tentative D call TRBD1 (6 bases). Germline V gene sequence: CDR1 SQVTM, CDR2 ANQGSEA. Trimming stripped 2 bases from V and 5 bases from J, with 12 bases between. The CDR3 loop spans 13 amino acids. CDR3 loop: CSVEPWQGTEAFF. The CDR3, as DNA: TGCAGCGTTGAACCGTGGCAGGGGACTGAAGCTTTCTTT.

The rearrangement links TRBV4-2 to TRBJ1-1; D is uncertain. CDR1 LGHNA and CDR2 YNFKEQ come from the germline V gene. There are 14 residues in the CDR3. The germline V and J ends were trimmed by 0 bases and 5 bases, with 10 bases remaining between them. CDR3 loop: CASSQDPEKTEAFF. The CDR3 coding sequence is TGTGCCAGCAGCCAAGATCCCGAGAAGACTGAAGCTTTCTTT.

The chain employs TRBV10-3 and TRBJ2-7, with 8 nucleotides matching TRBD1. This CDR3 spans 18 amino acids. The V gene's germline CDR1 is ENHRY and CDR2 SYGVKD. With V trimmed by 5 bases and J by 0 bases, 15 bases remained unmatched. The CDR3 nucleotides read TGTGCCATCAGTTCTCGCATACTAGGGACAGGACTCTCCTACGAGCAGTACTTC. This gives the protein CAISSRILGTGLSYEQYF.

This clone is a singleton in its sample. V and J are TRBV25-1 and TRBJ2-5, with D unclear. Trimming left V 5 bases short and J 10 bases short, with 14 bases between. This CDR3 spans 12 amino acids. CDR1 and CDR2 (germline): MGHDK, SYGVNS. This chain's CDR3 is CASSFQPGVQYF. The CDR3, as DNA: TGTGCCAGCAGTTTCCAACCGGGCGTCCAGTACTTC.

The chain employs TRBV6-5 and TRBJ2-1; 10 positions match TRBD2. V was clipped by 6 bases and J by 9 bases; unmatched bases: 5. Germline loops: CDR1 MNHEY, CDR2 SVGAGI. The CDR3 runs 13 residues. The CDR3 coding sequence is TGTGCCAGCAGCGGGACTAGCGAGTTTGAGCAGTTCTTC. Translation: CASSGTSEFEQFF.

This clone showed up just a few times. This chain joins TRBV5-3 and TRBJ1-4, with D unresolved. TRBV5-3 is filed as an ORF, its function uncertain. CDR3 size: 11 residues. V was pared by 1 base and J by 8 bases, with 3 bases between. CDR3 in DNA: TGTGCCAGAAGCTTGCGCGAAAAACTGTTTTTT. This codes for CARSLREKLFF.

This rearrangement joins TRBV28 to TRBJ2-5; no firm D call. V was shortened by 4 bases and J by 5 bases, with 14 bases between the two germline ends. The CDR3 covers 14 residues. Germline-derived CDR1 and CDR2 are MDHEN and SYDVKM. The CDR3 nucleotides are TGTGCCAGCAGTTACCAGGTTCTGAGGGAGACCCAGTACTTC. Its protein is CASSYQVLRETQYF.

This chain links TRBV10-1 with TRBJ2-7; 10 bases fit TRBD2. The germline CDR1 and CDR2 sequences are WNHNN and SYGVQD (reference sequence). Losses at the gene ends were 4 bases for V and 3 bases for J; bases not matched to a gene: 3. The CDR3 is 14 amino acids. The CDR3 is CASSVQREGYEQYF. CDR3 DNA sequence: TGCGCCAGCAGTGTCCAGCGGGAGGGCTACGAGCAGTACTTC.

The chain uses TRBV2 and TRBJ1-5, with D unclear. The CDR3 has 14 residues. Deletions cut 6 bases from V and 5 bases from J, with 14 bases between. Per germline, CDR1 SNHLY and CDR2 FYNNEI. The CDR3 DNA reads as TGTGCCAGCAGCCAGCTCGGCGGGTATCAGCCCCAGCATTTT. This codes for CASSQLGGYQPQHF.

Here the CDR3 reads CASSYGGAPNQPQHF. The CDR3 nucleotides read TGTGCCAGCAGTTATGGGGGGGCCCCCAATCAGCCCCAGCATTTT. The chain joins TRBV28 to TRBJ1-5; a possible D gene is TRBD1 (6 bases). This CDR3 spans 15 amino acids. Trimming took off 4 bases at V and 3 bases at J, with 13 bases between the two ends. Germline V lookup: CDR1 MDHEN, CDR2 SYDVKM.

The chain joins TRBV6-1 to TRBJ2-2; the match to TRBD2 covers 12 bases. The germline gives CDR1 MNHNS, CDR2 SASEGT. The CDR3 sequence is 18 residues long. The junction had 10 bases not matched to a gene; V was cut back by 0 bases and J by 8 bases. The CDR3 here is CASSEASRLAGESGELFF. CDR3 DNA sequence: TGTGCCAGCAGTGAAGCAAGTAGACTAGCGGGAGAATCGGGGGAGCTGTTTTTT.

The chain links TRBV28 to TRBJ1-3, with D unresolved. Germline lookup yields CDR1 MDHEN and CDR2 SYDVKM. With 5 bases removed from V and 0 bases from J, the gap between germline ends came to 11 bases. The CDR3 is 15 residues long. The CDR3 bases are TGTGCCAGCAGTCCCACTGATGTCTCTGGAAACACCATATATTTT. Translated: CASSPTDVSGNTIYF.

J is TRBJ2-1 and V is TRBV7-9; no clear D gene. V lost 4 bases and J lost 0, with 13 bases in between. The CDR3 spans 16 residues. CDR1 is SEHNR and CDR2 is FQNEAQ in the germline V gene (reference sequence). DNA for the CDR3: TGTGCCAGCAGCTGGAGTTGGGGAAGCTCCTACAATGAGCAGTTCTTC. This translates into CASSWSWGSSYNEQFF.

The V gene is TRBV5-4, the J gene TRBJ2-2, with 14 nucleotides matching TRBD2. The CDR3 loop spans 16 amino acids. The trim removed 4 bases at V and 3 bases at J, leaving 2 bases unmatched. Germline CDR1 reads SGHNT; CDR2 reads YYREEE (reference sequence). The CDR3 reads CASSRGLAGDTGELFF. The CDR3 DNA is TGTGCCAGCAGCCGGGGACTAGCGGGAGACACCGGGGAGCTGTTTTTT.

This rearrangement joins TRBV6-6 to TRBJ2-3; 7 bases line up with TRBD1. CDR1 and CDR2 from the germline V gene are MNHNY and SVGAGI (reference sequence). V shed 6 bases, J shed 1 base, and the junction held 7 bases outside the gene matches. The CDR3 is made up of 15 amino acids. CDR3 loop: CASRGQTLGTDTQYF. The DNA of the CDR3 is TGTGCCAGCAGGGGACAGACGCTAGGCACAGATACGCAGTATTTT.